The 2 T cell receptor beta chains presented below share a single source sample, sequenced in a study of molecular identifiers for immune sequencing clone quantification. One entry per CDR3 protein results from TCRdb running MiXCR on the PCR reads. This sample has 300,000 to 400,000 distinct CDR3 sequences, with 20% to 25% found just once. What was sequenced was naive CD8+ T cells from blood, with Jurkat cell RNA spiked in. Subset noted: FACS-sorted CD8+CD4-CCR7+CD45RA+ naive T cells. These receptor sequences come from a human donor in good health. Some libraries in this study had Jurkat cell RNA spiked in.

Concerning this clonotype: A much bigger clone sits one base away, suggesting this may be a read error. This rearrangement joins TRBV27 to TRBJ2-7; D is unclear. V was clipped by 3 bases and J by 2 bases, with 14 bases between them. Germline assignment: CDR1 MNHEY and CDR2 SMNVEV (reference sequence). The CDR3 consists of 15 residues. The CDR3 protein is CASSFAPINTYEQYF. The CDR3 DNA sequence: TGTGCCAGCAGTTTTGCACCGATAAACACCTACGAGCAGTACTTC.

The sample holds a few counts of this clonotype. The chain uses TRBV7-9 and TRBJ2-7, with D uncertain. Trimming pared 0 bases from V and 3 bases from J, leaving 9 bases between. The CDR3 loop spans 14 amino acids. The germline gives CDR1 SEHNR, CDR2 FQNEAQ (reference sequence). The CDR3 nucleotides are TGTGCCAGCAGCTTAGCGGGCAGCCTCTACGAGCAGTACTTC. Translating gives CASSLAGSLYEQYF.